This is a list of T cell receptor beta chains from one sample in a study of blood T cell repertoires in COVID-19. The protocol was immunoSEQ multiplex PCR, while the TCRdb copy is restricted to in-frame clones and leaves out a portion. The sample contains some 200,000 clones, around three quarters of which appear only once. The sequenced material came from peripheral blood. These receptors were obtained from a woman in her 70s with acute or convalescent COVID-19. CDR3s include the opening cysteine and the closing phenylalanine or tryptophan.

v_gene | CDR3aa
TRBV24-1 | CATSDGRDSGNTIYF
TRBV9 | CASSAPGLAGGRSSGANVLTF
TRBV7-9 | CASSRGMANEKLFF
TRBV6-2/TRBV6-3 | CASSQRGEETQYF
TRBV14 | CASSPGTGGNTEAFF
TRBV9 | CASSRGGPGYAETQYF
TRBV7-9 | CASSSGQPNSPLHF
TRBV3-1/TRBV3-2 | CASSQYRGQNTGELFF
TRBV25-1 | CASSEFGRDGYTF
TRBV5-1 | CASSFFPLGAENEKLFF
TRBV6-2/TRBV6-3 | CASSTLKRLAAYF
TRBV27 | CASSLFPPTSPDWGDTQYF
TRBV10-2 | CASSSGGETQYF
TRBV5-1 | CASSLEGRGSDQPQHF
TRBV5-1 | CASSLGQGKETQYF
TRBV25-1 | CASSAFQETQYF
TRBV2 | CASSLSTEAFF
TRBV5-1 | CASSPIQGARDTQYF
TRBV4-1 | CASSQVLYEKLFF
TRBV4-2 | CASSQDLAGGPIAETQYF
TRBV6-5 | CASSSPGQQGDTQYF
TRBV6-5 | CASTPGTGGIEQYF
TRBV7-6 | CASSLYSGVETQYF
TRBV7-2 | CASSFEVSSYNEQFF
TRBV9 | CASSVGTSGGAAVETQYF
TRBV18 | CASSPFEGDYGYTF
TRBV10-3 | CAIRGRGTDTQYF
TRBV19 | CASSGGALGETQYF